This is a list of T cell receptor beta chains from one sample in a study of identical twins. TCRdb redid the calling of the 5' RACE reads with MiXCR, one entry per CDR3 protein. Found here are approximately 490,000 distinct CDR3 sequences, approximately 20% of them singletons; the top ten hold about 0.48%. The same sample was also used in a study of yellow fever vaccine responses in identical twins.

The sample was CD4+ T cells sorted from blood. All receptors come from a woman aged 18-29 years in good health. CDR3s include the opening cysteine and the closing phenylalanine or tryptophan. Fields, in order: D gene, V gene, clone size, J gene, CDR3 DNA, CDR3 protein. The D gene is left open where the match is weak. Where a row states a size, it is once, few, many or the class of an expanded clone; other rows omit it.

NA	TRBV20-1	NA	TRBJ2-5	TGCAGTGCTAGAGGACACTGGGGGGAGTACCAAGAGACCCAGTACTTC	CSARGHWGEYQETQYF
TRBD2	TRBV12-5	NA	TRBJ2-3	TGTGCTAGTGGTTTGGAGACTAGCGGGGTGCGGGATACGCAGTATTTT	CASGLETSGVRDTQYF
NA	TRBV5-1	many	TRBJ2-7	TGCGCCAGCAGCGCGAACAGGGAAGGGACCTACGAGCAGTACTTC	CASSANREGTYEQYF
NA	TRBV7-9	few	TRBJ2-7	TGTGCCAGCAGCCAGATAAGTGACGAGCAGTACTTC	CASSQISDEQYF
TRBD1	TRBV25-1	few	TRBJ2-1	TGTGCCAGCAGTGAATCCCCGGACAGGGGAGCTGAGCAGTTCTTC	CASSESPDRGAEQFF
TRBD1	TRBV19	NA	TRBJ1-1	TGTGCCAGTAGTAGAGACAGGGTAGCTGGGACTGAAGCTTTCTTT	CASSRDRVAGTEAFF
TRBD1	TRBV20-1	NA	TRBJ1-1	TGCAGTGCTCAGGGGGTCAAGAACACTGAAGCTTTCTTT	CSAQGVKNTEAFF
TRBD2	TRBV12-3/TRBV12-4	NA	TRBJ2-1	TGTGCCGGGGGGGGGTACAATGAGCAGTTCTTC	CAGGGYNEQFF
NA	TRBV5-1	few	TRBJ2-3	TGCGCCAGCAGCTTGGGAACAGGGAAAGATACGCAGTATTTT	CASSLGTGKDTQYF
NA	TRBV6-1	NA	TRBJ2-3	TGTGCCAGCAGACTCCTCGGGGGAGCAGATACGCAGTATTTT	CASRLLGGADTQYF
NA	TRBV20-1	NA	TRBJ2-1	TGCAGTGCTAGAGATTGGAGGGAATCCTACAATGAGCAGTTCTTC	CSARDWRESYNEQFF
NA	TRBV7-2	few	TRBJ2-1	TGTGCCAGCAACAGGGTTTTGGGGAATGAGCAGTTCTTC	CASNRVLGNEQFF
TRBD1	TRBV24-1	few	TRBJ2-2	TGTGCCACCAGTGACTTTAATCCAAGGACAGGATTTTCCGGGGAGCTGTTTTTT	CATSDFNPRTGFSGELFF
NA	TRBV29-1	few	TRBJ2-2	TGCAGCGTTGACAAGAACACCGGGGAGCTGTTTTTT	CSVDKNTGELFF
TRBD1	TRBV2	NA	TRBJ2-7	TGTGCCAGCAGTGAGCAGACAGGGGACGAGCAGTACTTC	CASSEQTGDEQYF
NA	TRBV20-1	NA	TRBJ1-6	TGCAGTGCTAGACAGGGTGTAGGCTCACCCCTCCACTTT	CSARQGVGSPLHF
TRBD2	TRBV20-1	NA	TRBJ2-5	TGCAGTGCTAGAGTTGCGGGAGGGGGAGAGACCCAGTACTTC	CSARVAGGGETQYF
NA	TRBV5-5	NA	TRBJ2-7	TGTGCCAGCAACAACAGGGTATCCTACGAGCAGTACTTC	CASNNRVSYEQYF
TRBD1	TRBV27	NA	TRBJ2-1	TGTGCCAGCAGTCCCCATATGGGCGGGACAGGGTTCATCAATGAGCAGTTCTTC	CASSPHMGGTGFINEQFF
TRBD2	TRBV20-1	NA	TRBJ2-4	TGCAGTGCTAGTCCCAGAAGGACTAGCGGGGTCCTGGGAGCCAAAAACATTCAGTACTTC	CSASPRRTSGVLGAKNIQYF
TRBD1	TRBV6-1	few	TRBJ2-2	TGTGCCAGCAGTGAAGTGTGGGGACAGGGGGCGTACACCGGGGAGCTGTTTTTT	CASSEVWGQGAYTGELFF
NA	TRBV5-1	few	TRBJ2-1	TGCGCCAGCACCTACTTCGATTACAGCGGTGAGCAGTTCTTC	CASTYFDYSGEQFF
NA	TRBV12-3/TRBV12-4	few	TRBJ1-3	TGTGCCAGCAGGCCTCCGGGGGGAAACACCATATATTTT	CASRPPGGNTIYF
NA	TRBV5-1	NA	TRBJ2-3	TGCGCCAGCGGCCCAGGGGGAGGCGGAGATACGCAGTATTTT	CASGPGGGGDTQYF
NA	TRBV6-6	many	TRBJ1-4	TGTGCCAGCAGTTCGGGGGGTCCTGAAAAACTGTTTTTT	CASSSGGPEKLFF
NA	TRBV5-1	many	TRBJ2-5	TGCGCCAGCAGCCCCCTTGGGCGGAAACAAGAGACCCAGTACTTC	CASSPLGRKQETQYF
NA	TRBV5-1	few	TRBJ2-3	TGCGCCAGCAGCTCCACAATTCGGGGGAGTCGGTCAGATACGCAGTATTTT	CASSSTIRGSRSDTQYF
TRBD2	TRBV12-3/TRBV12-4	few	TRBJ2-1	TGTGCCAGCAGAGACACTAGCGGGAGGGTGGGTGAGCAGTTCTTC	CASRDTSGRVGEQFF
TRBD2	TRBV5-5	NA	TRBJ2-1	TGTGCCAGCAGCTACATTAGCGGGAGGTACTCTTACAATGAGCAGTTCTTC	CASSYISGRYSYNEQFF
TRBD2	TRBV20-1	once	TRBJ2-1	TGCAGTGCTCGAGGACTAGCGGATGTATACAATGAGCAGTTCTTC	CSARGLADVYNEQFF
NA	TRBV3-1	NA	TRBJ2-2	TGTGCCTGCAGCCAGCTCCCGGGACTGATGGGGAGCACCGGGGAGCTGTTTTTT	CACSQLPGLMGSTGELFF